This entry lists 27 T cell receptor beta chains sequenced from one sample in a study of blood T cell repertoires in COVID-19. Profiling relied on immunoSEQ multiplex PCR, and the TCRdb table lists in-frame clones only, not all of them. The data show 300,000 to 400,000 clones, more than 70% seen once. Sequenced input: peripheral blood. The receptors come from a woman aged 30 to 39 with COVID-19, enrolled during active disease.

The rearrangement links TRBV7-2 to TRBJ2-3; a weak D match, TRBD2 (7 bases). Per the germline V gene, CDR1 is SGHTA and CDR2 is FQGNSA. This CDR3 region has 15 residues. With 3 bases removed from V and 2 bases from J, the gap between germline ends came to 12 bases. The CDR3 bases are TGTGCCAGCAGCTTCGGGGGGCCCCTCACAGATACGCAGTATTTT. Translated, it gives CASSFGGPLTDTQYF.

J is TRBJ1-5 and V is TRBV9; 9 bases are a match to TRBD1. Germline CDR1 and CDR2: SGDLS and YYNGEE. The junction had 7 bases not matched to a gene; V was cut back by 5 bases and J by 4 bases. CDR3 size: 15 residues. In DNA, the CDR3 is TGTGCCAGCAGTACGGACAGGGGCCAAAATCAGCCCCAGCATTTT. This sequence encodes CASSTDRGQNQPQHF.

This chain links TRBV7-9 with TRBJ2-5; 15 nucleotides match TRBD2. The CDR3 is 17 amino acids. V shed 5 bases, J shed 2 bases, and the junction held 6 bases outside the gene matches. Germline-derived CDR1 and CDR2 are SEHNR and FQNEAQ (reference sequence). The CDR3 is CASSPGLAGGIQETQYF. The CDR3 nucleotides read TGTGCCAGCAGCCCCGGACTAGCGGGGGGGATTCAAGAGACCCAGTACTTC.

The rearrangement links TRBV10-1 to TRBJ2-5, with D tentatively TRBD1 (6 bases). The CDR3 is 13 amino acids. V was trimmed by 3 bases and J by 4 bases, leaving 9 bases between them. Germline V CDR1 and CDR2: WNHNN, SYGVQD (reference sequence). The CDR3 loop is CASSDTGTETQYF. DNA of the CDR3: TGCGCCAGCAGTGACACAGGGACAGAGACCCAGTACTTC.

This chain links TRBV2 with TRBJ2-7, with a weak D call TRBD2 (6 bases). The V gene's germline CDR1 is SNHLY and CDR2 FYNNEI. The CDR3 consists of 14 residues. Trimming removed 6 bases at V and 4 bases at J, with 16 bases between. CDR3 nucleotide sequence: TGTGCCAGCAGCACCTATGACGGGGGTTACGAGCAGTACTTC. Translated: CASSTYDGGYEQYF.

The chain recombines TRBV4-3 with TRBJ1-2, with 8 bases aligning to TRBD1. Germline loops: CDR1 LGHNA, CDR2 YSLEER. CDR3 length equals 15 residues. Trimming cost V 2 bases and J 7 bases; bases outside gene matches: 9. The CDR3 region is CASSQYFQGALGYTF. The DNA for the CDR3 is TGCGCCAGCAGCCAATACTTCCAGGGGGCTCTTGGCTACACCTTC.

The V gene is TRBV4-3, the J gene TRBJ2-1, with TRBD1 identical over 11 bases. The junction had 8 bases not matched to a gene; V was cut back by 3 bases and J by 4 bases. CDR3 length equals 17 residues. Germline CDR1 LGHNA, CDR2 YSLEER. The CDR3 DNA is TGCGCCAGCAGCCAGGACCCAGGACAGGGGGCGTACAATGAGCAGTTCTTC. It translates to CASSQDPGQGAYNEQFF.

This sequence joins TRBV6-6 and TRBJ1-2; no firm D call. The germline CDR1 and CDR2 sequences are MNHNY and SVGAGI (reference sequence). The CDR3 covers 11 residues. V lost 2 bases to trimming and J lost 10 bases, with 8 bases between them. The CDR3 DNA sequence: TGTGCCAGCAGTTACACAGATGACTACACCTTC. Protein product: CASSYTDDYTF.

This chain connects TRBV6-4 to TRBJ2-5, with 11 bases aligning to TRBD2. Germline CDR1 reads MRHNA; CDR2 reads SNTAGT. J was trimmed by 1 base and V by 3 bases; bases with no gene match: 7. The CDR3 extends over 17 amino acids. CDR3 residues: CASSELASGGPQETQYF. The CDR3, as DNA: TGTGCCAGCAGTGAGTTGGCTAGCGGGGGGCCCCAAGAGACCCAGTACTTC.

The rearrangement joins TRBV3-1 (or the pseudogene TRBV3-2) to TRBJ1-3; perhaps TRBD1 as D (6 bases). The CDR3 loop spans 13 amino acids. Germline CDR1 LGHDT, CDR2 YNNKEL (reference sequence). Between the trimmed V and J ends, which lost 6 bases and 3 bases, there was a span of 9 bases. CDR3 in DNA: TGTGCCAGCAGTCGAGGGGGTGGAAACACCATATATTTT. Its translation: CASSRGGGNTIYF.

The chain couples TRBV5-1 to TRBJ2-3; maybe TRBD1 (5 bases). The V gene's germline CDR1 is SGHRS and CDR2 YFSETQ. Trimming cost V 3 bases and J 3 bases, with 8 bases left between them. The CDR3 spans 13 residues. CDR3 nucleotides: TGCGCCAGCAGCTACCGACAGACAGATACGCAGTATTTT. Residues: CASSYRQTDTQYF. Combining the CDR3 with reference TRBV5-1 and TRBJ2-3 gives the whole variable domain KAGVTQTPRYLIKTRGQQVTLSCSPISGHRSVSWYQQTPGQGLQFLFEYFSETQRNKGNFPGRFSGRQFSNSRSEMNVSTLELGDSALYLCASSYRQTDTQYFGPGTRLTVL.

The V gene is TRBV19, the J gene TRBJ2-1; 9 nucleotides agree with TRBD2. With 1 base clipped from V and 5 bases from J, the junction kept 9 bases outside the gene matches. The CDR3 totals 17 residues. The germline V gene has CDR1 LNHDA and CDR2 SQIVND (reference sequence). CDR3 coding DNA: TGTGCCAGTAGTATAGTCCGACTAGCGGTAAGCAACAATGAGCAGTTCTTC. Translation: CASSIVRLAVSNNEQFF.

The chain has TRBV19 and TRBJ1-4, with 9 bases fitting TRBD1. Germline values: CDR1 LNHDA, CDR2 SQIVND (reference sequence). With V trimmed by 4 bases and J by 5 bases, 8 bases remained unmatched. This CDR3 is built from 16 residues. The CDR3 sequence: CASSTRDRVRNEKLFF. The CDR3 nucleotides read TGTGCCAGTAGTACCCGGGACAGGGTAAGGAATGAAAAACTGTTTTTT.

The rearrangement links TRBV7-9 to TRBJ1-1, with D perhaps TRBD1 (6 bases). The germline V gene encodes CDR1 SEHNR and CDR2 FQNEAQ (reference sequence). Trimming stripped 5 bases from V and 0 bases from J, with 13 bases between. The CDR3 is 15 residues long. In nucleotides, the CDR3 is TGTGCCAGCAGCAGAGAACAGGGATTGAACACTGAAGCTTTCTTT. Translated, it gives CASSREQGLNTEAFF.

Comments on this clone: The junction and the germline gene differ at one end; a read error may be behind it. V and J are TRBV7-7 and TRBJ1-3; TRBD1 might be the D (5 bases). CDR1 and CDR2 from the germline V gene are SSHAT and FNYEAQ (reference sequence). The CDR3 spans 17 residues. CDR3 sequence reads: CASSSYTLGTPGNTIYF. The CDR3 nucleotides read TGTGCTAGCAGCTCTTACACACTCGGGACTCCTGGAAACACCATATATTTT.

CDR3 sequence (DNA): TGTGCCAGTACCGGACAGGGGGCGAGTGGCTACACCTTC. This gives the protein CASTGQGASGYTF. The rearrangement joins TRBV19 to TRBJ1-2; 11 bases line up with TRBD1. Per the germline V gene, CDR1 is LNHDA and CDR2 is SQIVND (reference sequence). This CDR3 comprises 13 residues. Losses at the gene ends were 7 bases for V and 7 bases for J; bases not matched to a gene: 5. Full variable domain (rest looked up from reference TRBV19 and TRBJ1-2): DGGITQSPKYLFRKEGQNVTLSCEQNLNHDAMYWYRQDPGQGLRLIYYSQIVNDFQKGDIAEGYSVSREKKESFPLTVTSAQKNPTAFYLCASTGQGASGYTFGSGTRLTVV.

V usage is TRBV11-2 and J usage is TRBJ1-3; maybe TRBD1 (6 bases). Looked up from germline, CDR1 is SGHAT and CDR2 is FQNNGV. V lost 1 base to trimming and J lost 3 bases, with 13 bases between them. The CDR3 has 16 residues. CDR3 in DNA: TGTGCCAGCAGCTTAGCGGGCCAGGGGCTTGGAAACACCATATATTTT. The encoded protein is CASSLAGQGLGNTIYF.

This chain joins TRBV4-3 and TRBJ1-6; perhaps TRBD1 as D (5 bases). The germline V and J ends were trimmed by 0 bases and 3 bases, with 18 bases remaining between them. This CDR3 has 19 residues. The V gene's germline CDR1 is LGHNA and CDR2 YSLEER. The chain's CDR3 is CASSQDINGRAGYNSPLHF. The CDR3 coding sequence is TGCGCCAGCAGCCAAGATATAAATGGCAGGGCTGGCTATAATTCACCCCTCCACTTT.

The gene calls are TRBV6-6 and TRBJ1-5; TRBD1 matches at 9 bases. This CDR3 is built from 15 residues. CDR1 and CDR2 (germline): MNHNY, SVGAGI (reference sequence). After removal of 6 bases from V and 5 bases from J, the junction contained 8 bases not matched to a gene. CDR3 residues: CASRDTGTGYQPQHF. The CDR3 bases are TGTGCCAGCAGAGATACCGGGACAGGGTATCAGCCCCAGCATTTT.

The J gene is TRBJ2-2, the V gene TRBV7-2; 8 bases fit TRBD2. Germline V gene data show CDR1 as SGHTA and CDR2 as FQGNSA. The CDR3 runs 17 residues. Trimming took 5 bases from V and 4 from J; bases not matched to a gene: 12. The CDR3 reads CASSPQWRGAGTGELFF. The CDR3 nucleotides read TGTGCCAGCAGCCCACAGTGGCGGGGGGCAGGCACCGGGGAGCTGTTTTTT.

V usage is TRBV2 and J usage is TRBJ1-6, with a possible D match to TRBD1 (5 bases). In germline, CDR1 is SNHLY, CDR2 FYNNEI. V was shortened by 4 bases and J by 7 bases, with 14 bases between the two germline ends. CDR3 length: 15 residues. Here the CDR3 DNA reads TGTGCCAGCAGTGTGACAGACAGCAACAATTCACCCCTCCACTTT. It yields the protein CASSVTDSNNSPLHF.

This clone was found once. Here the CDR3 DNA reads TGCGCCAGCAGTGAGTCGCTAGCGGGACTTGAGCAGTTCTTC. This gives the protein CASSESLAGLEQFF. The V call is TRBV10-2, the J call TRBJ2-1; the match to TRBD2 covers 9 bases. Germline V lookup: CDR1 WSHSY, CDR2 SAAADI. The CDR3 consists of 14 residues. J was trimmed by 9 bases and V by 0 bases; bases with no gene match: 3.

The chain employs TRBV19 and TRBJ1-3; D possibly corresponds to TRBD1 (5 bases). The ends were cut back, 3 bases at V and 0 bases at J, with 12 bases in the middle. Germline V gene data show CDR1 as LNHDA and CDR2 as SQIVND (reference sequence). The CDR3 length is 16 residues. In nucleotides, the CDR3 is TGTGCCAGTAGTATTAAAGGGGCCCACTCTGGAAACACCATATATTTT. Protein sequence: CASSIKGAHSGNTIYF.

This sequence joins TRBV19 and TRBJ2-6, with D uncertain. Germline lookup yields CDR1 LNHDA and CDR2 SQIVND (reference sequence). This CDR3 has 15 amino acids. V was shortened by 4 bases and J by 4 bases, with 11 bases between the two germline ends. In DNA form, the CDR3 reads TGTGCCAGTAGTACGACATGGCTCGGGGCCAACGTCCTGACTTTC. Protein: CASSTTWLGANVLTF.

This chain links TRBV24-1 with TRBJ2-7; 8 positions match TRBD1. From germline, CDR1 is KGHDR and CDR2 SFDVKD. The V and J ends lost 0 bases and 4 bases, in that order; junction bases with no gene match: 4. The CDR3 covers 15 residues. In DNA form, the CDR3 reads TGTGCCACCAGTGATTTGCACAGGGGGTTTTACGAGCAGTACGTC. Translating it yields CATSDLHRGFYEQYV.

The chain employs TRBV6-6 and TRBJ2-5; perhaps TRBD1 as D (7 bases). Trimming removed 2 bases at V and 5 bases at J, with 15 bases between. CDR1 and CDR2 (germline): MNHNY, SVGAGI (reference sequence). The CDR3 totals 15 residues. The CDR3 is CASSYPKGAGETQYF. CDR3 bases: TGTGCCAGCAGTTACCCGAAGGGGGCGGGGGAGACCCAGTACTTC.

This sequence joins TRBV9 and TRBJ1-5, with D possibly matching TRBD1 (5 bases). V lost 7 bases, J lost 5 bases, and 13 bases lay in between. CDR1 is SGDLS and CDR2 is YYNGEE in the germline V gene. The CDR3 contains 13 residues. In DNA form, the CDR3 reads TGTGCCAGCTCCCAGCGGGGGGATCAGCCCCAGCATTTT. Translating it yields CASSQRGDQPQHF.